This paragraph reports one TCR beta chain. The protocol was immunoSEQ multiplex PCR, while the TCRdb copy is restricted to in-frame clones and leaves out a portion. The profile shows under 90,000 clones, roughly three quarters of them singletons. The source of the sample is a study of blood T cell repertoires in COVID-19. Study summary: PBMCs, B-cell-depleted T cells, or T cells provided the cDNA or gDNA that made up the material.

Germline-derived CDR1 and CDR2 are SGHAT and FQNNGV. V shed 5 bases and J shed 0 bases, with 5 bases lying between them. This CDR3 is 13 amino acids long. This receptor was obtained from a human donor in a cohort sampled during active COVID-19. The sample comprised peripheral blood. The chain uses TRBV11-2 and TRBJ1-5; D is uncertain. DNA of the CDR3: TGTGCCAGCAGCGGCACTAGCAATCAGCCCCAGCATTTT. Residues: CASSGTSNQPQHF.